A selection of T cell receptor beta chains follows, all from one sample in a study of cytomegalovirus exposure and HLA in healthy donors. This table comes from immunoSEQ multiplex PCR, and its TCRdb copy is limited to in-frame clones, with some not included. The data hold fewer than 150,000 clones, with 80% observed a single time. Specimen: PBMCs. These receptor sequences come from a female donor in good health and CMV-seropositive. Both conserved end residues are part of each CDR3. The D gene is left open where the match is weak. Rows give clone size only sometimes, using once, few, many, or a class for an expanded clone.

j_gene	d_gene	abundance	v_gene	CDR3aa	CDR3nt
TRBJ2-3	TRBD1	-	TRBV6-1	CASRRDRTSTDTQYF	TGTGCCAGCAGAAGGGACAGAACTAGCACAGATACGCAGTATTTT
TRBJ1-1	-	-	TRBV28	CASINQGTEAFF	TGTGCCAGCATCAATCAGGGCACTGAAGCTTTCTTT
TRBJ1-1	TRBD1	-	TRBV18	CASSWTGITEAFF	TGTGCCAGCTCCTGGACAGGGATCACTGAAGCTTTCTTT
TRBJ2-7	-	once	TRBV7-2	CASTEDYNSYEQYF	TGTGCCAGCACCGAGGACTATAACTCCTACGAGCAGTACTTC
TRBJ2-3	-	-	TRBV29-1	CSVVSGKDTQYF	TGCAGCGTTGTGTCGGGGAAAGATACGCAGTATTTT
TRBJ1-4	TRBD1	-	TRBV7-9	CASSLRGQDGEEKLFF	TGTGCCAGCAGCTTAAGGGGACAGGATGGTGAAGAAAAACTGTTTTTT
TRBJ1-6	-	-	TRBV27	CASSPTLSSYNSPLHF	TGTGCCAGCAGCCCCACTCTAAGCTCCTATAATTCACCCCTCCACTTT
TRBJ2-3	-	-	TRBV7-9	CASSGQVDTQYF	TGTGCCAGCAGCGGTCAGGTAGATACGCAGTATTTT
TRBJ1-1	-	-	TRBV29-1	CSVKPGTEAFF	TGCAGCGTCAAACCGGGCACTGAAGCTTTCTTT
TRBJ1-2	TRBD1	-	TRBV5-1	CASSLPGTGYGYTF	TGCGCCAGCAGCTTACCCGGGACAGGGTATGGCTACACCTTC
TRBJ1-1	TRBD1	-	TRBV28	CASEIPGQGKTFF	TGTGCCAGTGAAATACCGGGACAGGGGAAAACTTTCTTT
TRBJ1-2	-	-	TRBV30	CAWSVNWRANYGYTF	TGTGCCTGGAGTGTAAACTGGAGAGCTAACTATGGCTACACCTTC
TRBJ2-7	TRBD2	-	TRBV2	CASSSSGGPYEQYF	TGTGCCAGCAGTTCAAGCGGGGGCCCCTACGAGCAGTACTTC
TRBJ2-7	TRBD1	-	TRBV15	CATDRQGFSYEQYF	TGTGCCACCGACAGACAGGGATTCTCCTACGAGCAGTACTTC
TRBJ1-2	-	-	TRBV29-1	CSVAVSFYGYTF	TGCAGCGTTGCAGTCTCCTTCTATGGCTACACCTTC
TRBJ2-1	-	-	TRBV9	CASSVDQFSYNEQFF	TGTGCCAGCAGCGTAGATCAGTTCTCCTACAATGAGCAGTTCTTC
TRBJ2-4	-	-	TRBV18	CASSPQGAKNIQYF	TGTGCCAGCTCACCACAGGGGGCCAAAAACATTCAGTACTTC
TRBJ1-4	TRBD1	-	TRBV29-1	CSARQGWSEKLFF	TGCAGCGCCCGACAGGGATGGAGTGAAAAACTGTTTTTT
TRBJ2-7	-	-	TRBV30	CAWDSGTSSEQYF	TGTGCCTGGGATTCCGGGACATCGAGCGAGCAGTACTTC
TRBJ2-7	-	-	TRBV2	CASSEGTAEYF	TGTGCCAGCAGTGAAGGGACTGCGGAGTACTTC
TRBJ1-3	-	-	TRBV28	CASSLRLGGNTIYF	TGTGCCAGCAGTTTGAGGCTTGGGGGAAACACCATATATTTT
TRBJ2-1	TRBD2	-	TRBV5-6	CASSLDPAGVLYNEQFF	TGTGCCAGCAGCTTGGATCCAGCGGGGGTCCTCTACAATGAGCAGTTCTTC
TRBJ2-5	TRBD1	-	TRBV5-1	CASSLRGQGAKETQYF	TGCGCCAGCAGCTTACGAGGACAGGGGGCGAAGGAGACCCAGTACTTC
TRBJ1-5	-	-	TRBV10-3	CAISESTTGGSNQPQHF	TGTGCCATCAGTGAGTCGACGACAGGAGGAAGCAATCAGCCCCAGCATTTT
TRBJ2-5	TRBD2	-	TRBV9	CASSTRPSGGAESQTQYF	TGTGCCAGCAGCACCCGACCTAGCGGGGGGGCCGAGAGCCAGACCCAGTACTTC
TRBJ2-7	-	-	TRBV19	CASSTDTSYEQYF	TGTGCCAGTAGTACTGACACCTCCTACGAGCAGTACTTC
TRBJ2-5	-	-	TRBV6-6	CASSSSEETQYF	TGTGCCAGCAGTTCGAGTGAAGAGACCCAGTACTTC
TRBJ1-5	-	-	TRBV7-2	CASSFGYMGGANQPQHF	TGTGCCAGCAGCTTCGGGTATATGGGGGGAGCAAATCAGCCCCAGCATTTT
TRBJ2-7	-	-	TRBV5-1	CASSRGQSSYEQYF	TGCGCCAGCAGCCGAGGACAGAGCTCCTACGAGCAGTACTTC
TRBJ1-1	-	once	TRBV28	CASSLPPAANTEAFF	TGTGCCAGCAGCCTCCCCCCCGCGGCGAACACTGAAGCTTTCTTT
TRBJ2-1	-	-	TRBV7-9	CASSFSRGGNEQFF	TGTGCCAGCAGCTTCTCGAGGGGGGGCAATGAGCAGTTCTTC
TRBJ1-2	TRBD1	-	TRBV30	CAWSVYLQGTVGGYTF	TGTGCCTGGAGTGTATACCTACAGGGGACCGTAGGTGGCTACACCTTC
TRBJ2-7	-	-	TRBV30	CAWSVGQKQYF	TGTGCCTGGAGTGTAGGACAGAAGCAGTACTTC
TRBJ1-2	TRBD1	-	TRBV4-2	CASSHLQGAGGYTF	TGTGCCAGCAGCCACCTACAGGGGGCGGGTGGCTACACCTTC
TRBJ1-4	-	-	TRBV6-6	CASSRGGYEKLFF	TGTGCCAGCAGTCGGGGGGGGTATGAAAAACTGTTTTTT
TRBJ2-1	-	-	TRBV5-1	CASSAGQTSYNEQFF	TGCGCCAGCAGCGCAGGACAGACCTCCTACAATGAGCAGTTCTTC
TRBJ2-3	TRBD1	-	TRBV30	CAWERQGRPDTQYF	TGTGCCTGGGAAAGACAGGGTCGGCCAGATACGCAGTATTTT
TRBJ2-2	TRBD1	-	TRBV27	CASSGGDRGWTGELFF	TGTGCCAGCAGTGGGGGGGACAGGGGGTGGACCGGGGAGCTGTTTTTT
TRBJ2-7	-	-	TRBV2	CASMDRIYYEQYF	TGTGCCAGCATGGACAGAATCTACTACGAGCAGTACTTC
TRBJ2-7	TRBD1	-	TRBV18	CASSPTGTDYEQYF	TGTGCCAGCTCACCAACCGGGACAGATTACGAGCAGTACTTC
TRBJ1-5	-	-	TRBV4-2	CASSQEWGDNQPQHF	TGTGCCAGCAGCCAAGAGTGGGGAGACAATCAGCCCCAGCATTTT
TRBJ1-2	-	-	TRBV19	CASRPSSGQASLYGYTF	TGTGCCAGTAGGCCATCATCAGGCCAAGCATCCCTCTATGGCTACACCTTC
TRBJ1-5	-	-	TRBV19	CASSSGNQPQHF	TGTGCCAGTAGTTCAGGGAATCAGCCCCAGCATTTT
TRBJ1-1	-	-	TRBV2	CASSDPPSSTGPPEAFF	TGTGCCAGCAGTGATCCCCCCTCCAGCACAGGGCCCCCTGAAGCTTTCTTT
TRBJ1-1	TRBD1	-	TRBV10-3	CAIRGQGNISEAFF	TGTGCCATCAGGGGACAGGGGAATATCAGTGAAGCTTTCTTT
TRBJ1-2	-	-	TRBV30	CAWSQGLALYGYTF	TGTGCCTGGAGCCAGGGACTGGCACTCTATGGCTACACCTTC
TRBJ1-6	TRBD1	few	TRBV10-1	CASSESVGTVLHF	TGCGCCAGCAGTGAGTCGGTGGGGACAGTTCTCCACTTT
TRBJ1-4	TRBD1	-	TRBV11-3	CASSLNDRVNEKLFF	TGTGCCAGCAGCTTAAACGACAGGGTGAATGAAAAACTGTTTTTT
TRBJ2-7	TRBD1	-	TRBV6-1	CASIWDRGSGEQYF	TGTGCCAGCATTTGGGACAGGGGGTCCGGCGAGCAGTACTTC